This TCR beta chain was identified in a study of T cells in localized non-small cell lung cancer. With respect to this clone: Its antigen remains unidentified.

Study-wide results and caveats: The study linked higher blood T cell density to longer overall survival. Uninvolved adjacent lung showed the highest T cell clonality, exceeding tumor.

The protocol was immunoSEQ multiplex PCR, while the TCRdb copy is restricted to in-frame clones and leaves out a portion. The data show tens of thousands of clones, about 90% seen once. This material consisted of peripheral blood, taken before any cancer treatment. The sequence derives from a woman aged 40-69 years with stage I lung adenocarcinoma.

CDR3 sequence reads: CASSSLGGANTEAFF. The CDR3 DNA is TGTGCCAGCAGCAGTTTGGGGGGGGCCAACACTGAAGCTTTCTTT. The V call is TRBV7-2, the J call TRBJ1-1; tentative D call: TRBD1 (6 bases). This CDR3 contains 15 residues. The V and J ends lost 5 bases and 2 bases respectively, with 15 bases between them. Germline assignment: CDR1 SGHTA and CDR2 FQGNSA.